The TCR beta chain under discussion was sequenced for a study of PD-1 blockade in classical Hodgkin lymphoma. Study background: The patients were dosed with nivolumab 3 mg/kg, infused intravenously every 2 weeks.

Study observations and caveats: Partial responders and progressors had significantly lower baseline TCR diversity.

As for time point: cycle 4 day 1 (C4D1), after six to seven weeks of nivolumab. Brentuximab vedotin exposure varied among the patients, all of whom had relapsed after autologous stem cell transplantation. Of note for this clone: Its antigen is undetermined.

The CDR3 sequence is 16 residues long. CDR1 is LGHNT and CDR2 is FRNRAP in the germline V gene. After removal of 2 bases from V and 5 bases from J, the junction contained 7 bases not matched to a gene. Profiling relied on immunoSEQ multiplex PCR, and the TCRdb table lists in-frame clones only, not all of them. The sample lists 90,000 to 100,000 clones, 78% seen once, with 9.4% in the top ten. Source: peripheral blood mononuclear cells (PBMCs), taken before the fourth cycle of nivolumab. V usage is TRBV12-5 and J usage is TRBJ2-3; TRBD2 agrees at 10 bases. The clonotype comes from a human donor with classical Hodgkin lymphoma. The DNA for the CDR3 is TGTGCTAGTGGTTTGCCCAGCGGGAGGGCTCTAGATACGCAGTATTTT. Protein product: CASGLPSGRALDTQYF. Together with reference TRBV12-5 and TRBJ2-3, the CDR3 gives the full variable domain: DARVTQTPRHKVTEMGQEVTMRCQPILGHNTVFWYRQTMMQGLELLAYFRNRAPLDDSGMPKDRFSAEMPDATLATLKIQPSEPRDSAVYFCASGLPSGRALDTQYFGPGTRLTVL.